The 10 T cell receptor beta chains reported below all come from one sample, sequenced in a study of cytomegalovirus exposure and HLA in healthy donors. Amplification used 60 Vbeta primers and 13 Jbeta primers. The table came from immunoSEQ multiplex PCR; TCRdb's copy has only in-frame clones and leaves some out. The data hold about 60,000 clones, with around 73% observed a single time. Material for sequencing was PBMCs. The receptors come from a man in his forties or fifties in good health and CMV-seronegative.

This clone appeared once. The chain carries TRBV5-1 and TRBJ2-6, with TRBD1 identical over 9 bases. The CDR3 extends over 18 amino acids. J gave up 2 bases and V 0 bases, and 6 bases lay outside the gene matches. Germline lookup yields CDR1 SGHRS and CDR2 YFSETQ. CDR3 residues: CASSLAGQGLAGANVLTF. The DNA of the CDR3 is TGCGCCAGCAGCTTGGCGGGACAGGGACTGGCTGGGGCCAACGTCCTGACTTTC.

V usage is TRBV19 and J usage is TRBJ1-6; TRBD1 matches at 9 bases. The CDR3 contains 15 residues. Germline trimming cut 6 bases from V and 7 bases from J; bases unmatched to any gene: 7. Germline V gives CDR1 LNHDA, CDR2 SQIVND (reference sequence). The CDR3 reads CASRNTGTGNSPLHF. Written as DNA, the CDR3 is TGTGCCAGTAGGAATACCGGGACAGGGAATTCACCCCTCCACTTT.

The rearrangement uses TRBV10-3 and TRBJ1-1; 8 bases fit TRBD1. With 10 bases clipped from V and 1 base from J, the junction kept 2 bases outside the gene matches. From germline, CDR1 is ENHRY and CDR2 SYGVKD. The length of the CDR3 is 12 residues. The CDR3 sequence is CATGQGNTEAFF. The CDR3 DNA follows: TGTGCCACCGGACAGGGGAACACTGAAGCTTTCTTT.

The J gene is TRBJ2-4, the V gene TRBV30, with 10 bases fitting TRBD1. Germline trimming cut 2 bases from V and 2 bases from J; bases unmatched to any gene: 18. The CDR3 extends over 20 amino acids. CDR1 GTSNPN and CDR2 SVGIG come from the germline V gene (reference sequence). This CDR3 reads CAWSPSSSPGTGDTKNIQYF. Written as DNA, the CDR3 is TGTGCCTGGAGTCCCTCTTCCTCGCCCGGGACAGGGGATACCAAAAACATTCAGTACTTC.

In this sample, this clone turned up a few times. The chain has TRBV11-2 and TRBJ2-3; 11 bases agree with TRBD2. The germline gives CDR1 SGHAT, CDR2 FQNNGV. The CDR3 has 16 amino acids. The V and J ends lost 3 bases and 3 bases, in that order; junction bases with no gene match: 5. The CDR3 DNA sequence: TGTGCCAGCAGCTTGTGGGGACTAGCGGCAACAGATACGCAGTATTTT. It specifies CASSLWGLAATDTQYF.

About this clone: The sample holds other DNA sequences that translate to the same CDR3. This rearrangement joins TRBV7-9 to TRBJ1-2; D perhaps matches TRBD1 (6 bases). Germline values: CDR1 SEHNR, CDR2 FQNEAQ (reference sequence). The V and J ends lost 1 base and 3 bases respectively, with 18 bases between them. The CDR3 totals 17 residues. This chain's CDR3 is CASSLEGRAAGDYGYTF. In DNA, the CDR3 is TGTGCCAGCAGCTTAGAAGGACGTGCGGCAGGGGACTATGGCTACACCTTC.

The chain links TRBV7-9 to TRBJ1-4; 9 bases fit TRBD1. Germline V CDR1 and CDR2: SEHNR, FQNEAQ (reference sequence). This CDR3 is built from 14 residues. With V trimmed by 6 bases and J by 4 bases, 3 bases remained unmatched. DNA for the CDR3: TGTGCCAGCAGTCGGGACAGGGTTAATGAAAAACTGTTTTTT. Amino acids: CASSRDRVNEKLFF.

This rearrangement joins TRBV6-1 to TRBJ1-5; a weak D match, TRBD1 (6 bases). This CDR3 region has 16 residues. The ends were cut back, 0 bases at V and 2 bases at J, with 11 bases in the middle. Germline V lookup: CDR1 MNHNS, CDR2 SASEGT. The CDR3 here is CASSEAVGGGNQPQHF. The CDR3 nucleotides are TGTGCCAGCAGTGAAGCGGTAGGGGGGGGCAATCAGCCCCAGCATTTT.

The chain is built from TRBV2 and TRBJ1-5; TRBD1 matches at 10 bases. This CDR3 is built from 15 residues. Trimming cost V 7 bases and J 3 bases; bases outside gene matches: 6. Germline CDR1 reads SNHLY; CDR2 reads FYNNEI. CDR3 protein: CASTPTGGNNQPQHF. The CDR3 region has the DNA TGTGCCAGCACCCCGACAGGGGGCAACAATCAGCCCCAGCATTTT. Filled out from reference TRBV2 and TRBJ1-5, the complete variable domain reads EPEVTQTPSHQVTQMGQEVILRCVPISNHLYFYWYRQILGQKVEFLVSFYNNEISEKSEIFDDQFSVERPDGSNFTLKIRSTKLEDSAMYFCASTPTGGNNQPQHFGDGTRLSIL.

CDR3: CASRPEAGDEPNTDTQYF. The CDR3 region has the DNA TGTGCCAGCCGGCCGGAGGCAGGAGATGAACCCAACACAGATACGCAGTATTTT. The gene calls are TRBV13 and TRBJ2-3; D perhaps matches TRBD2 (5 bases). Trimming took 8 bases from V and 2 from J, leaving 26 bases between them. In germline, CDR1 is PRHDT, CDR2 FYEKMQ (reference sequence). The CDR3 is 18 amino acids.